A selection of T cell receptor beta chains follows, all from one sample in a study of blood T cell repertoires in COVID-19. Using immunoSEQ multiplex PCR, the repertoire was profiled, and TCRdb retains in-frame clones only, with some absent. The data hold approximately 150,000 clones, with around nine tenths observed a single time. Source material: peripheral blood. These TCRs come from a human donor in a cohort sampled during active COVID-19. The CDR3 runs from the conserved cysteine through the conserved F or W. Fields, in order: D gene, J gene, V gene, CDR3 protein. The D gene is left open where the match is weak.

>.|TRBJ1-5|TRBV19
CASSTSTGLLRQPQHF
>TRBD2|TRBJ2-7|TRBV11-2
CASGGGGSYEQYF
>.|TRBJ2-3|TRBV3-1/TRBV3-2
CAIPWRGTDTQYF
>TRBD2|TRBJ2-7|TRBV5-6
CASLRLASYEQYF
>.|TRBJ2-1|TRBV7-6
CASSPREANEQFF
>.|TRBJ2-5|TRBV11-2
CASSPTTSLGSRETQYF
>.|TRBJ2-5|TRBV9
CASSVEEEQETQYF
>TRBD2|TRBJ2-7|TRBV19
CASSPTLTSGTLYEQYF
>TRBD2|TRBJ2-1|TRBV28
CASSSRSRGVYNEQFF
>.|TRBJ2-2|TRBV24-1
CAIEGRRTGELFF